This T cell receptor beta chain was obtained from a study of T cells in localized non-small cell lung cancer (dated by TCRdb to about 2020). Regarding the research as a whole: The study analyzed T cell repertoires of about 230 early-stage NSCLC patients, comparing tumors and uninvolved tumor-adjacent lungs. The cohort comprised around 240 treatment-naïve NSCLC patients with resected, localized lung tumors. A mean age of about 66 years was recorded for the NSCLC patients, of whom 120 to 150 were male and about a hundred were female.

On this clone: Its antigen is not yet known. Base qualities are not recorded, but no much larger clone differs from it by a single base.

Study-wide conclusions, independent of this receptor: Uninvolved tumor-adjacent lung showed the highest T cell clonality, higher than tumor, which suggests more focused antigenic responses in the adjacent lung. A median of approximately 55 of the top 100 tumor clones were detected in paired uninvolved adjacent lung, and some 29 of these tumor clones were also found among the top 100 clones of the paired uninvolved adjacent lung. Higher blood T cell density associated with longer overall survival, while higher adjacent-lung clonality associated with shorter survival. Because of the exploratory design, TCR variables were selected using unadjusted p-values without false-discovery rate correction. Because multi-region tumor sequencing was not performed, intratumor heterogeneity could not be ruled out.

The CDR3 contains 15 residues, cysteine and phenylalanine counted. Just the 45-base CDR3 DNA is kept, in frame starting at base 1. Reading the germline V gene (reference sequence) gives CDR1 GTSNPN and CDR2 SVGIG. Cut back by 5 bases and 1 base, the V and J ends lie 14 bases apart. At diagnosis, peripheral blood, uninvolved tumor-adjacent lung and tumor were collected and were preserved as a mix of fresh-frozen and FFPE material. For TCR repertoire profiling, the blood samples were analyzed as peripheral blood mononuclear cells. TCR beta CDR3 regions were sequenced from DNA using the immunoSEQ Assay. The paper's data handling went like this. T cell density was computed as TCR beta template counts normalized to usable DNA estimated by amplifying housekeeping genes. The preseqR package was used to estimate richness by extrapolating to 400,000 templates for PBMC samples and to 120,000 templates for tissue samples. Clonality was defined as one minus Pielou's evenness. To identify tissue-enriched TCRs, differential abundance testing was run on productive amino-acid clonotypes with a minimum total count of 5 and an alpha of 0.1. The Jaccard Index and the Morisita Overlap Index were used to measure how much the repertoires overlapped between compartments. GLIPH clustered TCR beta CDR3s with public tetramer-defined viral CDR3s; viral motifs required at least three viral sequences plus V-gene enrichment. Held by TCRdb, this immuneACCESS table contains in-frame sequences only and omits some clones. Under half of the omission traces to an unresolved V gene where checked; the cause of the rest is unknown. V, J and clone size were drawn from that table, and D and trimming were deduced from the DNA. This sample comprises about 23,000 clones, more than 65% of them detected only once. The top ten clones comprise approximately 5% of the sample.

Sequencing used PBMCs, obtained before any cancer treatment. Recombination connected TRBV30 to TRBJ2-2; no D gene is confidently identified. The TCR sequence derives from a man between 35 and 75 years old with stage II lung adenocarcinoma. The CDR3 is CAWLVRVKNTGELFF. The DNA sequence follows: TGTGCCTGGCTAGTAAGAGTGAAGAACACCGGGGAGCTGTTTTTT.